One TCR beta chain is described in this entry. Produced via immunoSEQ multiplex PCR; TCRdb's table is partial and in-frame only. Of over 130,000 clones in the sample, around 79% are singletons; the top ten hold over 2.5%. There are 15 residues in the CDR3. Germline loops: CDR1 SNHLY, CDR2 FYNNEI. J gave up 6 bases and V 4 bases, and 11 bases lay outside the gene matches. These data belong to a study of blood T cell repertoires in COVID-19. The receptor's source is a woman aged 45-65 years who had recovered from COVID-19. Sample: PBMCs or T cells enriched from blood (not recorded which). The J gene is TRBJ2-7, the V gene TRBV2; 8 nucleotides match TRBD1. CDR3 sequence reads: CASSVQDRAYSEQYF. CDR3 sequence (DNA): TGTGCCAGCAGTGTCCAGGACAGGGCCTATTCCGAGCAGTACTTC.